These T cell receptor beta chains were read from a single sample in a study of PD-L1 blockade in urothelial cancer. Sequencing used immunoSEQ multiplex PCR; TCRdb keeps in-frame clones, though not all of them. The data contain tens of thousands of clones, almost 85% of them singletons. The material sequenced was PBMCs, taken around atezolizumab (anti-PD-L1) treatment. The receptors were gathered from a man between 65 and 79 years old with urothelial cancer. CDR3s include the opening cysteine and the closing phenylalanine or tryptophan. Clone size is not always given. Where it is, it says once, few, many or a class for expanded clones.

V gene	clone size	J gene	CDR3 protein
TRBV25-1	-	TRBJ2-7	CASGAGGALREQYF
TRBV18	-	TRBJ2-2	CASSPPLATNTGELFF
TRBV6-5	once	TRBJ2-7	CASTSHITEQYF
TRBV11-2	-	TRBJ1-1	CASSPNLNTEAFF
TRBV6-1	-	TRBJ2-7	CASSEVAGATYEQYF
TRBV2	-	TRBJ2-2	CASSEPSGRAVAGELFF
TRBV2	once	TRBJ1-6	CASHTGGRSSPLHF
TRBV4-3	few	TRBJ1-2	CASSQDLPGQGSGYGYTF
TRBV28	-	TRBJ2-5	CASSLLAGTQETQYF
TRBV29-1	-	TRBJ2-1	CSVRASSSYNEQFF
TRBV5-4	-	TRBJ2-2	CASRGDRGSTSGVNTGELFF
TRBV6-4	-	TRBJ1-2	CASSGGTGRPNYGYTF
TRBV6-1	few	TRBJ1-2	CASSEGQVYGYTF
TRBV4-3	-	TRBJ2-5	CASSQTSGQETQYF
TRBV30	-	TRBJ2-1	CAWGERGTEQFF
TRBV19	-	TRBJ2-7	CASSAGTRPLYEQYF
TRBV29-1	-	TRBJ1-1	CSVRKGSGVAGTEAFF
TRBV11-2	-	TRBJ2-2	CASSSLAVGELFF
TRBV9	-	TRBJ2-5	CASSVRDYQQETQYF
TRBV5-1	-	TRBJ2-3	CASSPGLAGRTDTQYF
TRBV18	-	TRBJ2-6	CASSPPGGGSGANVLTF
TRBV7-9	-	TRBJ1-3	CASSSSSSGNTIYF
TRBV4-3	-	TRBJ1-5	CASSQEAGDYQPQHF
TRBV7-8	-	TRBJ1-5	CASSLGTGRQPQHF
TRBV4-1	-	TRBJ1-2	CASSLGGQVVGGYTF
TRBV7-2	-	TRBJ2-3	CASSSTSGASTDTQYF
TRBV6-5	-	TRBJ2-7	CASNSGGVGEQYF
TRBV18	once	TRBJ1-5	CASSSGQRNQPQHF
TRBV19	few	TRBJ1-5	CASSPLGGASNQPQHF
TRBV27	-	TRBJ1-5	CASSDSGTVNQPQHF
TRBV4-3	-	TRBJ2-4	CASSQARTLKNIQYF
TRBV19	-	TRBJ1-1	CASSTGTGVTEAFF
TRBV7-2	-	TRBJ1-3	CASSSQPTAGTGNTIYF
TRBV4-2	-	TRBJ1-3	CASSQNRGGNTIYF
TRBV19	-	TRBJ2-1	CASSILLAGSSYNEQFF
TRBV9	few	TRBJ2-2	CASLVAWTGINTGELFF
TRBV2	-	TRBJ2-2	CASSDRRDTGELFF
TRBV5-1	-	TRBJ2-3	CASSLGQAATDTQYF
TRBV19	-	TRBJ1-5	CASTPIGSRGDQPQHF
TRBV18	-	TRBJ2-1	CASSPGTDNEQFF
TRBV18	-	TRBJ2-7	CASSPDQGYEQYF
TRBV30	-	TRBJ1-1	CACDPPGSAEAFF
TRBV2	-	TRBJ2-1	CASSIGQGPNEQFF
TRBV27	-	TRBJ1-5	CASSPGAGAGGGQPQHF
TRBV5-4	-	TRBJ2-2	CASSSPGQGASGELFF
TRBV11-1	-	TRBJ1-2	CASSLSSRGSYYGYTF
TRBV9	-	TRBJ2-1	CASSVGTSGGNEQFF
TRBV7-9	-	TRBJ2-7	CASSHDLGPGQGYEQYF
TRBV29-1	-	TRBJ1-2	CSVKTGSYYGYTF
TRBV18	-	TRBJ1-3	CASSPGGTGARITF
TRBV9	-	TRBJ1-2	CASSVATGGAFGYTF
TRBV19	-	TRBJ1-2	CASSILQGNYGYTF
TRBV7-2	-	TRBJ1-2	CASSDSEAYGYTF
TRBV5-4	-	TRBJ2-3	CASSSGEGDTQYF
TRBV9	once	TRBJ1-3	CASSEGGQNTIYF
TRBV5-8	-	TRBJ2-5	CASSFSRREGPLETQYF
TRBV27	-	TRBJ2-7	CASSLRGIGAYEQYF